Included here is one TCR beta chain sequence, with context. Its antigen remains unknown. This entry belongs to a study of PD-1 blockade in classical Hodgkin lymphoma. Germline CDR1 and CDR2: SQVTM and ANQGSEA. The CDR3 totals 12 residues. V lost 5 bases and J 6 bases, leaving 13 bases between the germline ends. Data came from immunoSEQ multiplex PCR; TCRdb stores just in-frame clones and leaves some out. Here the sample spans 90,000 to 140,000 clones, 89% being singletons. Broader study findings: Underlying causes for the observed repertoire differences were not defined, possibly disease activity or prior therapy.

The time point was: cycle 4 day 1 (C4D1), after five to seven weeks of nivolumab. There was relapse after autologous stem cell transplantation in every patient, and there was variation in brentuximab vedotin exposure. The genes are TRBV29-1 and TRBJ1-2, with a weak D call TRBD1 (6 bases). The sample in question was peripheral blood mononuclear cells (PBMCs), obtained before the fourth cycle of nivolumab. This receptor was identified in a human donor with classical Hodgkin lymphoma. For the CDR3, the DNA is TGCAGCGTTTCCAGGGGATTGGATGGCTACACCTTC. This gives the protein CSVSRGLDGYTF.